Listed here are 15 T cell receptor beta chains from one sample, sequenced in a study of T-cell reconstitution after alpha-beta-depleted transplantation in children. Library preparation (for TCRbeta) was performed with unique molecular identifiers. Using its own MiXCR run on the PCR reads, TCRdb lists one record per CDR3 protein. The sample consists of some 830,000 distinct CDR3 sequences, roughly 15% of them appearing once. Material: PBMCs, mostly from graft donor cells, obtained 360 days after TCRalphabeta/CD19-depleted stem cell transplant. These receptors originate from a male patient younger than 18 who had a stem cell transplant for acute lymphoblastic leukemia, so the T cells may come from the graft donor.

The CDR3 DNA follows: TGCAGTGCTAGAGATCACGGTAGCGGACCCTACAATGAGCAGTTCTTC. Protein sequence: CSARDHGSGPYNEQFF. This chain joins TRBV20-1 and TRBJ2-1, with D maybe TRBD2 (6 bases). The CDR3 extends over 16 amino acids. V lost 0 bases to trimming and J lost 2 bases, with 14 bases between them. Per germline, CDR1 DFQATT and CDR2 SNEGSKA (reference sequence).

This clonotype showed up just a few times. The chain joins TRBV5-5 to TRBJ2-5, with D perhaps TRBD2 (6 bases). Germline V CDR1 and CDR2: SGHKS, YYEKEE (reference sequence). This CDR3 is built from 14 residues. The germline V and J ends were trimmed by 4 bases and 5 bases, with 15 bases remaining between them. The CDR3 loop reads CASSQGLAMETQYF. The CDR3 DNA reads TGTGCCAGCAGCCAGGGCCTAGCGATGGAGACCCAGTACTTC.

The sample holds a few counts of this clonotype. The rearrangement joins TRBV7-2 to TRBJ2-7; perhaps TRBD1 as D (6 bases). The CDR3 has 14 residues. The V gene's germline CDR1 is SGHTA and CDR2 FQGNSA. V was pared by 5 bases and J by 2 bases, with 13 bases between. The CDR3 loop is CASSPNRATYEQYF. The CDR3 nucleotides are TGTGCCAGCAGCCCAAACAGGGCAACCTACGAGCAGTACTTC.

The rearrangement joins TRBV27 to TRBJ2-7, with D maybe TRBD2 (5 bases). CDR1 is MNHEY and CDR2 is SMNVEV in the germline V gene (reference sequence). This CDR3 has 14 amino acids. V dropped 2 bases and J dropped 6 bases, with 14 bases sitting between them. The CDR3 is CASSLGRGYTEQYF. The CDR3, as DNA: TGTGCCAGCAGTTTAGGCCGGGGTTACACCGAGCAGTACTTC.

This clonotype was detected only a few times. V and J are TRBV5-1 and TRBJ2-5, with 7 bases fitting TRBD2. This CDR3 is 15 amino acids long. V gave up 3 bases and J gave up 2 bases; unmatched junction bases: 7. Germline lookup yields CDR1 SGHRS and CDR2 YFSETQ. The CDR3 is CASSSTPGLQETQYF. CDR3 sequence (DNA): TGCGCCAGCAGCTCAACCCCGGGACTACAAGAGACCCAGTACTTC.

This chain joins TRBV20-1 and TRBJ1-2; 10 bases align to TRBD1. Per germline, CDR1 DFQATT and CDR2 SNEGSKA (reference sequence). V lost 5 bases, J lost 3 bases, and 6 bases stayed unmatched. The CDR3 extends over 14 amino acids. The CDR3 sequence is CSAEPGQGHYGYTF. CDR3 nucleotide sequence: TGCAGTGCTGAACCGGGACAGGGGCACTATGGCTACACCTTC.

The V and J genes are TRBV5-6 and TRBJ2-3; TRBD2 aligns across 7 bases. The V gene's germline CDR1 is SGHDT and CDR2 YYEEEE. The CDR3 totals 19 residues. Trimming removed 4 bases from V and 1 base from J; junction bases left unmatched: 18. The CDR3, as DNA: TGTGCCAGCAGCCGTCCAGGGTGGTCGACTAGCCGACGCACAGATACGCAGTATTTT. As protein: CASSRPGWSTSRRTDTQYF.

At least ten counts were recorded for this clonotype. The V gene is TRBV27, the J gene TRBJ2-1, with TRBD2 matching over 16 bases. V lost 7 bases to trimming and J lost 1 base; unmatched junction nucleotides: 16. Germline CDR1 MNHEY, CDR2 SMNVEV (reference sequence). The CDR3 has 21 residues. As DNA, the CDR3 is TGTGCCAGCAACCCCCTCGGTATGGGACTAGCGGGAGGGAGGTCCTACAATGAGCAGTTCTTC. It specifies CASNPLGMGLAGGRSYNEQFF.

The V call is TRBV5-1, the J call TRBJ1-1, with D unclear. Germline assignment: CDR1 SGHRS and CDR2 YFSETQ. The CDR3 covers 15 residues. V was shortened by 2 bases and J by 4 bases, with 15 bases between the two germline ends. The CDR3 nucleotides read TGCGCCAGCAGCTTCACCTGGCTGGAGGGCACTGAAGCTTTCTTT. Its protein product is CASSFTWLEGTEAFF.

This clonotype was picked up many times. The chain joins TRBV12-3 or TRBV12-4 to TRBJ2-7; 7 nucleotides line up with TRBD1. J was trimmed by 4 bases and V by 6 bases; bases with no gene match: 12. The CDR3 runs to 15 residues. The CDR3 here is CASRKRTGMVYEQYF. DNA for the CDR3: TGTGCCAGCAGAAAAAGGACAGGAATGGTATACGAGCAGTACTTC.

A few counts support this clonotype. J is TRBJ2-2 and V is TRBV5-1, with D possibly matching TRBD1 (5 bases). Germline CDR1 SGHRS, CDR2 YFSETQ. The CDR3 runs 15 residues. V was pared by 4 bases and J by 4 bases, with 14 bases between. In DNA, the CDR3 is TGCGCCAGCAGCAAGACAGCTGGGGCCACCGGGGAGCTGTTTTTT. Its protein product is CASSKTAGATGELFF.

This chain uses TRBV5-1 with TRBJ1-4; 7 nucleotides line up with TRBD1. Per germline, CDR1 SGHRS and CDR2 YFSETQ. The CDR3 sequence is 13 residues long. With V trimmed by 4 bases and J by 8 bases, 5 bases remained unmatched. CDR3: CASSAQDREKLFF. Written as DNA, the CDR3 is TGCGCCAGCAGCGCCCAGGACAGGGAAAAACTGTTTTTT.

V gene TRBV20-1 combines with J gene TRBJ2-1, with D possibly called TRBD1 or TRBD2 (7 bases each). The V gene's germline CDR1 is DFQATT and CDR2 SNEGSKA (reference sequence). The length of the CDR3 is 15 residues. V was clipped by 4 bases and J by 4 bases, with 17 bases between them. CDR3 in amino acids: CSAIERDRVYNEQFF. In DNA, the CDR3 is TGCAGTGCTATAGAGCGGGACAGAGTATACAATGAGCAGTTCTTC.

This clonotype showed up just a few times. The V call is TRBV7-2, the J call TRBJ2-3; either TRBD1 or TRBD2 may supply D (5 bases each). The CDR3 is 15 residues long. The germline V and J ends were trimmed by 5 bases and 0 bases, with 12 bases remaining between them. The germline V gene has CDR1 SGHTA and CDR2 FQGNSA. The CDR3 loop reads CASSPSGASTDTQYF. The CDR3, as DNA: TGTGCCAGCAGCCCCTCCGGGGCTAGCACAGATACGCAGTATTTT.

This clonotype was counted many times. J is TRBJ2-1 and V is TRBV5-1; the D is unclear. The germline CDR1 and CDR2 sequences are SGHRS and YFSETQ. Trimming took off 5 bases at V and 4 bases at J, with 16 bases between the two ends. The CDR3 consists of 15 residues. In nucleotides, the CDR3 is TGCGCCAGCAGAGAGGTGCCAGCGCGTTACAATGAGCAGTTCTTC. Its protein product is CASREVPARYNEQFF.